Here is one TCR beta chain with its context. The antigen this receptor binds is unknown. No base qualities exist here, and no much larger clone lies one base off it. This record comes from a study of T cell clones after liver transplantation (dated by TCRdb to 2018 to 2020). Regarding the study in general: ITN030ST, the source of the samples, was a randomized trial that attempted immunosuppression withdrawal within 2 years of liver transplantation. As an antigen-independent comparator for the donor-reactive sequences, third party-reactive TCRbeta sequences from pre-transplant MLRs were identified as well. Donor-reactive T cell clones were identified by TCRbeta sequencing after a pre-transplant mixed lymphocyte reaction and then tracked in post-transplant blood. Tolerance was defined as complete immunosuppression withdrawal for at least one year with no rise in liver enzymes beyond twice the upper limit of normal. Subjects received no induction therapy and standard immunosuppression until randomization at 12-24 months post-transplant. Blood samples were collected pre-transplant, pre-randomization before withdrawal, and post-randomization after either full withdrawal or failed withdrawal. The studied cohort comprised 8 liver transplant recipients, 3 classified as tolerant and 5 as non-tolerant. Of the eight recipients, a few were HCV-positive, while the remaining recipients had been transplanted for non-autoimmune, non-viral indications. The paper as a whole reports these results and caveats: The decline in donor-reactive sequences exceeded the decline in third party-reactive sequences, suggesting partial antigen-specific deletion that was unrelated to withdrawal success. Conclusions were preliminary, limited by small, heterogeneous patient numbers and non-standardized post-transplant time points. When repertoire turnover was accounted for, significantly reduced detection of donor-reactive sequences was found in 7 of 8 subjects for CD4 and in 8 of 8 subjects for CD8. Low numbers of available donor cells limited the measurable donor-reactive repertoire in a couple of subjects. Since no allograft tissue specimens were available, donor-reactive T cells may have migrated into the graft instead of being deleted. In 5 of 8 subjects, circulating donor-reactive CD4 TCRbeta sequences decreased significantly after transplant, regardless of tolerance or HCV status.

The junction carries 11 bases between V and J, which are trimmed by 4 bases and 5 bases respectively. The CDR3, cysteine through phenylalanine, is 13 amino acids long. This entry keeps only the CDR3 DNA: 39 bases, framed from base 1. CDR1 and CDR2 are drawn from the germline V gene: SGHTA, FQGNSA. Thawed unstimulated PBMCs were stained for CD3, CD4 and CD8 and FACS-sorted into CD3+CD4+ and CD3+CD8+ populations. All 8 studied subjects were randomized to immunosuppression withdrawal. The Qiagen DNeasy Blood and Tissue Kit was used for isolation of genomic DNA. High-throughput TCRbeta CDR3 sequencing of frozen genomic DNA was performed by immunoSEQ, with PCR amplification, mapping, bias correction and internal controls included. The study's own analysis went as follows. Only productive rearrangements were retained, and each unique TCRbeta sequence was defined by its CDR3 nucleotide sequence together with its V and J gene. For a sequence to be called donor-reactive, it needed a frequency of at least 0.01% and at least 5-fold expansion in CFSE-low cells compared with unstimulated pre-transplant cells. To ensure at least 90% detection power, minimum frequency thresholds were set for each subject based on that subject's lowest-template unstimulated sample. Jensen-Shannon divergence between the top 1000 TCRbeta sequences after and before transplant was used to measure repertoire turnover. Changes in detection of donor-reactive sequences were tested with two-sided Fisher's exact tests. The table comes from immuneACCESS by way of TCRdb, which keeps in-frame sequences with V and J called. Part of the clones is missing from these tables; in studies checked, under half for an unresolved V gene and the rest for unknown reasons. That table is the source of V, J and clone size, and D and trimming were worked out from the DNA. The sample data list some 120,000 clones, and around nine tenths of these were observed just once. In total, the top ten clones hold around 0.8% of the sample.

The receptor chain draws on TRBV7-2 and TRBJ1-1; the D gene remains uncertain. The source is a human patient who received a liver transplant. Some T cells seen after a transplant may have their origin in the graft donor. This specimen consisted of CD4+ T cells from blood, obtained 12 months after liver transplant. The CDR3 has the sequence CASSSIQATEAFF. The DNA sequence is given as TGTGCCAGCAGCTCCATTCAGGCGACTGAAGCTTTCTTT.